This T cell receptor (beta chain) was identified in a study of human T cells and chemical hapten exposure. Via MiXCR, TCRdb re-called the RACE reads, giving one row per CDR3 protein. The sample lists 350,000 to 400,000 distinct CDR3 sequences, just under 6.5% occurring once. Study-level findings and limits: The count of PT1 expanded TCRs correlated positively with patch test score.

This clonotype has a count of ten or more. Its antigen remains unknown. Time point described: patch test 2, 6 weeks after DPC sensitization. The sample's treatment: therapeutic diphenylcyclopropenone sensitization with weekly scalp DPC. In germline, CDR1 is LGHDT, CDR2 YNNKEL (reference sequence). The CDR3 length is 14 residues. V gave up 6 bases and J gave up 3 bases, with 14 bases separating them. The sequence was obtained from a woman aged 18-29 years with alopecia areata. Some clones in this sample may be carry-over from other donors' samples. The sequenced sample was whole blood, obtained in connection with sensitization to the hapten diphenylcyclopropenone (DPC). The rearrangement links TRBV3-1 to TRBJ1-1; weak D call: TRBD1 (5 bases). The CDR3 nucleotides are TGTGCCAGCAGAAGAGGGGCTTGGGACACTGAAGCTTTCTTT. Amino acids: CASRRGAWDTEAFF. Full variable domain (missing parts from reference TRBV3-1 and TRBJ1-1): DTAVSQTPKYLVTQMGNDKSIKCEQNLGHDTMYWYKQDSKKFLKIMFSYNNKELIINETVPNRFSPKSPDKAHLNLHINSLELGDSAVYFCASRRGAWDTEAFFGQGTRLTVV.